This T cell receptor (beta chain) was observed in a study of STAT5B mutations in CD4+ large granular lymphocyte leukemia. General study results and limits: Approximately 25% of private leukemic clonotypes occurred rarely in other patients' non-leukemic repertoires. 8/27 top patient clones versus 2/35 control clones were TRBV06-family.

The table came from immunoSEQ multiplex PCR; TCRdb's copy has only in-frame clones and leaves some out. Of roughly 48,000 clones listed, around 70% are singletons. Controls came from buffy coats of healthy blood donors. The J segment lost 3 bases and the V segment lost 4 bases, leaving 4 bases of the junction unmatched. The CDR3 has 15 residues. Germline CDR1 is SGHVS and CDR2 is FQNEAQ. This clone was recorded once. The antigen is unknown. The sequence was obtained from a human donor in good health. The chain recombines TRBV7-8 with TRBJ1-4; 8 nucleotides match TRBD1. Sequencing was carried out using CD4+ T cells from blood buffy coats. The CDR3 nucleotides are TGTGCCAGCAGCTCGATACAGGGGGCTAATGAAAAACTGTTTTTT. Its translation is CASSSIQGANEKLFF.